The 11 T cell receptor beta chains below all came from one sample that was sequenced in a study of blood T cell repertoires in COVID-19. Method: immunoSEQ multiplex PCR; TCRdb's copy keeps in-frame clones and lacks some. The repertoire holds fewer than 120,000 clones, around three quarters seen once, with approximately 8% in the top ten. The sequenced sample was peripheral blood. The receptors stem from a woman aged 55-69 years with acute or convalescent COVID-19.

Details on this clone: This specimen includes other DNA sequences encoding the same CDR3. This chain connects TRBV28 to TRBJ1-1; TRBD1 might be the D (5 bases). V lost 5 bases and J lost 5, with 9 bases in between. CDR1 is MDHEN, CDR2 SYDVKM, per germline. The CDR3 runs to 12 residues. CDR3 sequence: CASSLRVTEAFF. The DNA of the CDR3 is TGTGCCAGCAGTCTCAGGGTAACTGAAGCTTTCTTT.

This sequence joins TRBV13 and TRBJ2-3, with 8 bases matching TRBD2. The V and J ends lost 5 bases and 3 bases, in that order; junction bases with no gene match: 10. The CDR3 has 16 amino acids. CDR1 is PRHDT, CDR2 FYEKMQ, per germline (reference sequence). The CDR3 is CASSELAVTRTDTQYF. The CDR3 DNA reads TGTGCCAGCAGCGAACTAGCGGTTACGAGGACAGATACGCAGTATTTT.

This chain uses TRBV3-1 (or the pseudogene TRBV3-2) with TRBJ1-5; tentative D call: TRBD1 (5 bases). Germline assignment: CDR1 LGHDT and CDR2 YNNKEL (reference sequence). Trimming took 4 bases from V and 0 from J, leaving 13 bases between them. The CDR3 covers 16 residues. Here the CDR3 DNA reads TGTGCCAGCAGCCCCAGTCGGGGGACTAGCAATCAGCCCCAGCATTTT. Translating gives CASSPSRGTSNQPQHF.

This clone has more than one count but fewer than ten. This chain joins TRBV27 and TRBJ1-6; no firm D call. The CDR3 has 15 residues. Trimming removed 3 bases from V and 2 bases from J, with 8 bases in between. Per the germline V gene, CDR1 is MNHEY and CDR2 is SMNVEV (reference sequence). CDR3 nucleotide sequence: TGTGCCAGCAGTTTTGAGGCGACCTATAATTCACCCCTCCACTTT. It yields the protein CASSFEATYNSPLHF.

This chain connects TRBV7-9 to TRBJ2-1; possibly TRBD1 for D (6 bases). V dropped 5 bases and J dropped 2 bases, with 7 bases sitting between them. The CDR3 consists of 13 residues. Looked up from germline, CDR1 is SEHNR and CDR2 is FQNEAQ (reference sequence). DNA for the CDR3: TGTGCCAGCAGCACAGGGACCTACAATGAGCAGTTCTTC. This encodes CASSTGTYNEQFF.

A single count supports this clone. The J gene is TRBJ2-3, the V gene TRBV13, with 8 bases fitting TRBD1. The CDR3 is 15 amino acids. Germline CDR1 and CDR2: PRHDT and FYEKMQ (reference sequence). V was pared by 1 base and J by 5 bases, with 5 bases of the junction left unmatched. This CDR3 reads CASSLAGQGGDTQYF. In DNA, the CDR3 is TGTGCCAGCAGCTTAGCCGGACAGGGTGGAGATACGCAGTATTTT.

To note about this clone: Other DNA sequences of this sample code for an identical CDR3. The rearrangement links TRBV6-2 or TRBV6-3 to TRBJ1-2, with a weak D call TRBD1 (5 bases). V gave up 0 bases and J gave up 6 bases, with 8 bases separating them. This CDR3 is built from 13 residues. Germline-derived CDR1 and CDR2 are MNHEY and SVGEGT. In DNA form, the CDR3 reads TGTGCCAGCAGTTACTCAGGGGTGGATGGCTACACCTTC. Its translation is CASSYSGVDGYTF.

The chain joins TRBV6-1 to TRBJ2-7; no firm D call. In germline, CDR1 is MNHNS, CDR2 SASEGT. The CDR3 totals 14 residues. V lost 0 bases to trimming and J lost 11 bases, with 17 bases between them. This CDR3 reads CASSEAAIVRSEYF. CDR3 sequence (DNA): TGTGCCAGCAGTGAAGCCGCTATCGTCCGGTCGGAGTACTTC.

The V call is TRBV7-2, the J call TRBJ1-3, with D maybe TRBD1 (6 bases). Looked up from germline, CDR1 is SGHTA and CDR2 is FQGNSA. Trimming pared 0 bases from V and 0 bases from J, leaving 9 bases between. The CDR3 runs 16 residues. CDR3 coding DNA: TGTGCCAGCAGCTTAGCCGGGACAACCTCTGGAAACACCATATATTTT. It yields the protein CASSLAGTTSGNTIYF.

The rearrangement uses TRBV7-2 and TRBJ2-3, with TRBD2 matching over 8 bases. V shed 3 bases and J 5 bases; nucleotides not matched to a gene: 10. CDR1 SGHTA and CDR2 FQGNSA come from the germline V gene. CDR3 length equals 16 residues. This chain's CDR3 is CASSFSAGGRLDTQYF. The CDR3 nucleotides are TGTGCCAGCAGCTTCTCGGCGGGGGGCCGCCTAGATACGCAGTATTTT.

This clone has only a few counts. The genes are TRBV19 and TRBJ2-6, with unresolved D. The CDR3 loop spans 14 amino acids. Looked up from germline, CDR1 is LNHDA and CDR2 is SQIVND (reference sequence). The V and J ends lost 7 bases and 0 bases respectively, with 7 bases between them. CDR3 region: CASISRSGANVLTF. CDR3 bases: TGTGCCAGTATCTCTCGCTCTGGGGCCAACGTCCTGACTTTC.